These T cell receptor beta chains were read from a single sample in a study of cytomegalovirus exposure and HLA in healthy donors. Here immunoSEQ multiplex PCR was the method, and the copy in TCRdb shows in-frame clones only, minus some. The sample has around 200,000 clones; 80% to 90% are singletons. The sequenced sample consisted of PBMCs. All receptors come from a woman in her twenties or thirties in good health and CMV-seronegative. CDR3s include the opening cysteine and the closing phenylalanine or tryptophan. The order of the fields is J gene, clone size, V gene, D gene, CDR3 DNA, CDR3 protein. The D gene is left open where the match is weak. Where a row states a size, it is once, few, many or the class of an expanded clone; other rows omit it.

>TRBJ1-5|NA|TRBV4-2|NA
TGTGCCAGCAGCCAGGGAGGAGGTCAGCCCCAGCATTTT
CASSQGGGQPQHF
>TRBJ2-7|NA|TRBV14|NA
TGTGCCAGCAGCCAAGTAACGGGAGTTGAGCAGTACTTC
CASSQVTGVEQYF
>TRBJ2-1|few|TRBV6-4|TRBD2
TGTGCCAGCAGTAGCGGGGGGGCCAATGAGCAGTTCTTC
CASSSGGANEQFF
>TRBJ1-3|NA|TRBV29-1|TRBD1
TGCAGCGTTAGACAGGGATCCGGAAACACCATATATTTT
CSVRQGSGNTIYF
>TRBJ1-1|NA|TRBV27|TRBD1
TGTGCCAGCAGTTTCCGACAGGGTACTGAAGCTTTCTTT
CASSFRQGTEAFF
>TRBJ2-7|NA|TRBV6-5|NA
TGTGCCAGGATGCGGGTAGGGCGCGCCTACGAGCAGTACTTC
CARMRVGRAYEQYF
>TRBJ2-1|once|TRBV9|NA
TGTGCCAGCAGCACTAATCGAGGTGAGCAGTTCTTC
CASSTNRGEQFF
>TRBJ2-1|NA|TRBV6-5|TRBD1
TGTGCCAGCAGTTACGCAGGGGGTGAGCAGTTCTTC
CASSYAGGEQFF
>TRBJ2-2|NA|TRBV18|NA
TGTGCCAGCTCATATCGTCCCTCCGGGGAGCTGTTTTTT
CASSYRPSGELFF
>TRBJ1-1|NA|TRBV6-5|NA
TGTGCCAGCAGTTATTCCCTCGACAGCCCAAACACTGAAGCTTTCTTT
CASSYSLDSPNTEAFF
>TRBJ2-7|NA|TRBV18|TRBD1
TGTGCCAGCTCACCTGCACAGGGGGCCTACGAGCAGTACTTC
CASSPAQGAYEQYF
>TRBJ2-2|NA|TRBV27|TRBD1
TGTGCCAGCAGGGGGACAGGGGTTGTTTCCGGGGAGCTGTTTTTT
CASRGTGVVSGELFF
>TRBJ1-3|NA|TRBV5-1|TRBD1
TGCGCCAGCAGCTTAAATCAGGGGGCAGGAAACACCATATATTTT
CASSLNQGAGNTIYF
>TRBJ2-7|few|TRBV29-1|NA
TGCAGCGTTGAAAACCGAACGGACAGACCAAAATCCTACGAGCAGTACTTC
CSVENRTDRPKSYEQYF
>TRBJ1-6|few|TRBV10-3|TRBD1
TGTGCCATCAGTCCAGGGGGCAATAATTCACCCCTCCACTTT
CAISPGGNNSPLHF
>TRBJ2-7|NA|TRBV29-1|NA
TGCAGCGGAACAGCAACTGGCCACGAGCAGTACTTC
CSGTATGHEQYF
>TRBJ1-4|NA|TRBV7-9|NA
TGTGCCAGCAGCTTAAGCAGGGAATGGGAAAAACTGTTTTTT
CASSLSREWEKLFF